Below, 21 T cell receptor beta chains from the same sample are listed, as sequenced in a study of T cell repertoires in cytomegalovirus infection. These TCRs are of unknown antigen specificity. Using its own MiXCR run on the reads, TCRdb lists one record per CDR3 protein. The table has about 920,000 distinct CDR3 sequences, around 30% seen once. Sequencing used cultured CD8+ T cells from PBMCs, obtained from culture after CMV antigen stimulation. All receptors come from a human donor in good health (CMV status not recorded). Some clones in this sample may be carry-over from other donors' samples.

Concerning this clonotype itself: A junction end diverges from the germline sequence, so it may reflect a read error. The J gene is TRBJ2-1, the V gene TRBV6-6; TRBD2 matches 7 bases. Germline CDR1 reads MNHNY; CDR2 reads SVGAGI (reference sequence). The CDR3 length is 16 residues. The chain's CDR3 is CTSSYSNSGMYNEQFF. As DNA, the CDR3 is TGTACCAGCAGTTACTCAAACAGCGGGATGTACAATGAGCAGTTCTTC.

The chain recombines TRBV6-2 or TRBV6-3 with TRBJ2-4; D gene ambiguous. The CDR3 is 15 residues long. The germline V gene encodes CDR1 MNHEY and CDR2 SVGEGT. V was clipped by 5 bases and J by 0 bases, with 11 bases between them. The CDR3 bases are TGTGCCAGCAGTCCTCCGTCGGGAGCCAAAAACATTCAGTACTTC. Translating gives CASSPPSGAKNIQYF.

This clonotype appeared many times. The chain joins TRBV28 to TRBJ1-5; D is unresolved. Trimming took off 10 bases at V and 0 bases at J, with 13 bases between the two ends. This CDR3 comprises 14 residues. Germline CDR1 and CDR2: MDHEN and SYDVKM. CDR3 nucleotide sequence: TGTGCCATCCGGGGTCCAGTTAGCAATCAGCCCCAGCATTTT. Protein product: CAIRGPVSNQPQHF.

V gene TRBV28 combines with J gene TRBJ1-2, with D tentatively TRBD1 (5 bases). The CDR3 has 17 residues. Trimming left V 1 base short and J 3 bases short, with 18 bases between. Germline V gene sequence: CDR1 MDHEN, CDR2 SYDVKM. CDR3 in amino acids: CASSLFESRLGDYGYTF. The CDR3 DNA sequence: TGTGCCAGCAGTTTATTTGAGTCACGGCTGGGGGACTATGGCTACACCTTC.

CDR3 protein: CASSLVDKLNTGELFF. In DNA form, the CDR3 reads TGTGCCAGCAGTCTCGTCGACAAACTGAACACCGGGGAGCTGTTTTTT. The rearrangement joins TRBV6-5 to TRBJ2-2, with D unclear. The germline V and J ends were trimmed by 5 bases and 1 base, with 14 bases remaining between them. CDR3 length: 16 residues. In germline, CDR1 is MNHEY, CDR2 SVGAGI.

This clonotype was counted between two and nine times. The chain is built from TRBV6-2 or TRBV6-3 and TRBJ1-5; the D gene is possibly TRBD1 (5 bases). Germline values: CDR1 MNHEY, CDR2 SVGEGT. Trimming took 4 bases from V and 4 from J, leaving 20 bases between them. The CDR3 length is 17 residues. The CDR3 spells CASSWDLFDRLNQPQHF. DNA for the CDR3: TGTGCCAGCAGTTGGGACCTCTTCGACAGACTTAATCAGCCCCAGCATTTT.

In this sample, this clonotype turned up many times. The genes are TRBV7-8 and TRBJ2-3; D is unclear. CDR1 and CDR2 (germline): SGHVS, FQNEAQ. V was shortened by 0 bases and J by 4 bases, with 14 bases between the two germline ends. This CDR3 contains 16 residues. CDR3 in DNA: TGTGCCAGCAGCTTAGCGATCCCTCGCCCATCAGATACGCAGTATTTT. Translating gives CASSLAIPRPSDTQYF.

This clonotype has ten or more counts. CDR3 loop: CASSLDPGAKFF. The CDR3 DNA is TGTGCCAGCAGCTTAGACCCGGGGGCAAAGTTCTTC. The V call is TRBV7-8, the J call TRBJ2-1; the D gene could be TRBD1 or TRBD2 (6 bases each). This CDR3 is 12 amino acids long. Germline-derived CDR1 and CDR2 are SGHVS and FQNEAQ. Trimming removed 1 base from V and 14 bases from J, with 12 bases in between.

J is TRBJ2-1 and V is TRBV20-1, with TRBD1 matching 12 bases. Germline loops: CDR1 DFQATT, CDR2 SNEGSKA (reference sequence). The ends lost 5 bases at V and 4 bases at J; junction bases unmatched: 9. There are 16 residues in the CDR3. This CDR3 is CSASLRGQGAYNEQFF. The DNA for the CDR3 is TGCAGTGCTTCCCTCCGGGGACAGGGGGCTTACAATGAGCAGTTCTTC.

This chain links TRBV20-1 with TRBJ1-1; no firm D call. Germline CDR1 reads DFQATT; CDR2 reads SNEGSKA (reference sequence). V was pared by 5 bases and J by 1 base, with 20 bases between. The CDR3 contains 16 residues. This CDR3 reads CSAQPLVRSQNTEAFF. The CDR3 DNA sequence: TGCAGTGCTCAACCCCTGGTGCGCAGCCAGAACACTGAAGCTTTCTTT.

Ten or more counts support this clonotype. The chain joins TRBV27 to TRBJ2-1; 9 bases agree with TRBD1. CDR1 is MNHEY, CDR2 SMNVEV, per germline (reference sequence). The V gene end was trimmed by 1 base and the J gene end by 6 bases; junction bases not matched to a gene: 4. CDR3 size: 15 residues. CDR3 region: CASSLLPGQGNEQFF. The CDR3 coding sequence is TGTGCCAGCAGTTTATTACCGGGACAGGGCAATGAGCAGTTCTTC.

The chain employs TRBV7-4 and TRBJ1-1, with D maybe TRBD1 (6 bases). The CDR3 length is 11 residues. Trimming pared 5 bases from V and 11 bases from J, leaving 12 bases between. Germline V lookup: CDR1 SGHVT, CDR2 SQSDAQ. The CDR3 loop reads CASSEGGGAFF. The CDR3 coding sequence is TGTGCCAGCAGCGAGGGAGGGGGGGCTTTCTTT.

In this sample, this clonotype turned up many times. This sequence joins TRBV7-6 and TRBJ2-1; D is uncertain. CDR1 is SGHVS, CDR2 FNYEAQ, per germline. Trimming left V 5 bases short and J 0 bases short, with 20 bases between. The CDR3 totals 18 residues. For the CDR3, the DNA is TGTGCCAGCAGCCCTAGTACTTACGGTCGGTCCTCCTACAATGAGCAGTTCTTC. Its protein product is CASSPSTYGRSSYNEQFF.

This clonotype has just a few counts. V is TRBV4-1 and J is TRBJ2-3, with 9 positions matching TRBD2. This CDR3 region has 15 residues. Per germline, CDR1 MGHRA and CDR2 YSYEKL. The trim removed 4 bases at V and 6 bases at J, leaving 8 bases unmatched. The CDR3 DNA sequence: TGCGCCAGCAGCCCTAGCGGGGATATTACGGATACGCAGTATTTT. Translation: CASSPSGDITDTQYF.

The chain combines TRBV12-3 or TRBV12-4 with TRBJ1-1, with TRBD1 identical over 7 bases. This CDR3 spans 16 amino acids. With 1 base clipped from V and 2 bases from J, the junction kept 7 bases outside the gene matches. The CDR3 reads CASSLGWGQINTEAFF. CDR3 in DNA: TGTGCCAGCAGTTTAGGTTGGGGACAGATAAACACTGAAGCTTTCTTT.

The chain recombines TRBV20-1 with TRBJ1-2, with a possible D match to TRBD1 (5 bases). Germline lookup yields CDR1 DFQATT and CDR2 SNEGSKA (reference sequence). The length of the CDR3 is 13 residues. The ends were cut back, 1 base at V and 1 base at J, with 7 bases in the middle. CDR3 loop: CSARAGRNYGYTF. In DNA, the CDR3 is TGCAGTGCTAGAGCGGGGCGTAACTATGGCTACACCTTC.

This clonotype was seen ten or more times. The chain employs TRBV7-9 and TRBJ1-1; tentatively, D is TRBD1 (6 bases). V was trimmed by 6 bases and J by 11 bases, leaving 22 bases between them. The CDR3 is made up of 14 amino acids. CDR1 and CDR2 (germline): SEHNR, FQNEAQ (reference sequence). The CDR3 nucleotides read TGTGCCAGCAGTCTTGAACGGACAGCCCCACGGGCTTTCTTT. Translation: CASSLERTAPRAFF.

In its sample, this clonotype was seen a few times. The rearrangement uses TRBV5-6 and TRBJ2-7; the D is unclear. Between the trimmed V and J ends, which lost 2 bases and 0 bases, there was a span of 18 bases. CDR1 SGHDT and CDR2 YYEEEE come from the germline V gene. The length of the CDR3 is 17 residues. The CDR3: CASSLTPPSGISYEQYF. CDR3 DNA: TGTGCCAGCAGCTTAACACCACCCAGTGGAATCTCCTACGAGCAGTACTTC.

The rearrangement uses TRBV12-3 or TRBV12-4 and TRBJ1-5, with 8 bases aligning to TRBD1. The V and J ends lost 5 bases and 7 bases, in that order; junction bases with no gene match: 7. This CDR3 spans 14 amino acids. The chain's CDR3 is CASSPDRVEQPQHF. For the CDR3, the DNA is TGTGCCAGCAGTCCGGACAGGGTAGAGCAGCCCCAGCATTTT.

The rearrangement uses TRBV11-1 and TRBJ2-1, with D hard to call. V was shortened by 5 bases and J by 0 bases, with 14 bases between the two germline ends. The CDR3 runs to 16 residues. Germline loops: CDR1 SGHAT, CDR2 FQDESV (reference sequence). CDR3: CASSPFDSNSYNEQFF. In DNA, the CDR3 is TGTGCCAGCAGCCCCTTTGACTCTAACTCCTACAATGAGCAGTTCTTC.

In this sample, this clonotype turned up a few times. This chain links TRBV6-1 with TRBJ1-1; D might be TRBD1 (5 bases). The CDR3 extends over 21 amino acids. CDR1 and CDR2 (germline): MNHNS, SASEGT. V lost 5 bases and J 4 bases, leaving 35 bases between the germline ends. The CDR3 DNA reads as TGTGCCAGCAGTCCTGCCAGCCTCCGGGACCTGTCTTGGGGCATTTTCACTGAAGCTTTCTTT. The encoded protein is CASSPASLRDLSWGIFTEAFF.